The 2 T cell receptor beta chains listed next were all sequenced from one sample in a study of beta chain features in type 1 diabetes. Reverse transcription of all isolated RNA meant that expressed TCRB transcripts were sequenced. Assay used: immunoSEQ multiplex PCR; TCRdb lists only in-frame clones, some missing. The sample shows roughly 150,000 clones, just over 9% of them seen only once. Sequencing was performed on central memory CD4+ T cells from blood. These receptors were taken from a young woman in good health.

The sample holds a few counts of this clone. The same CDR3 also results from other DNA sequences found in this sample. The gene calls are TRBV30 and TRBJ2-7; D might be TRBD1 (6 bases). Germline V lookup: CDR1 GTSNPN, CDR2 SVGIG (reference sequence). The CDR3 is 12 residues long. The V and J ends lost 3 bases and 5 bases respectively, with 11 bases between them. The CDR3 DNA reads TGTGCCTGGAGCAGGGGCTTACACGAGCAGTACTTC. As protein: CAWSRGLHEQYF.

The chain recombines TRBV15 with TRBJ1-1; TRBD1 might be the D (6 bases). This CDR3 is built from 14 residues. V shed 1 base and J shed 9 bases, with 15 bases lying between them. Germline CDR1 and CDR2: LNHNV and YYDKDF (reference sequence). The CDR3 nucleotides read TGTGCCACCAGCAGAGGTGGACAGCAAATTCAAGCTTTCTTT. Residues: CATSRGGQQIQAFF.